Listed below are T cell receptor beta chains from one sample, sequenced in a study of radiotherapy plus CTLA-4 blockade in lung cancer. Profiled with immunoSEQ multiplex PCR; TCRdb holds only in-frame clones, not every one. The table records about 97,000 clones, approximately 74% of them present only once. The material sequenced was peripheral blood, taken from a patient treated with radiotherapy plus ipilimumab. These receptors were obtained from a human donor with non-small cell lung cancer who had a partial response to radiotherapy plus ipilimumab. Some clones in this sample may be carry-over from other donors' samples. Both conserved end residues are part of each CDR3. The D gene is left open where the match is weak. Only part of the rows carry a size: once, few, many, or a class if the clone is expanded.

clone size | CDR3 length | D gene | J gene | V gene | CDR3 protein | CDR3 DNA
NA | 17 | NA | TRBJ2-4 | TRBV4-2 | CASSQDPPQALDNIQYF | TGTGCCAGCAGCCAAGACCCCCCGCAGGCTCTTGACAACATTCAGTACTTC
few | 18 | NA | TRBJ1-6 | TRBV21-1 | CASSKGRQVRTNNSPLHF | TGTGCCAGCAGCAAAGGGCGACAGGTCCGGACAAATAATTCACCCCTCCACTTT
few | 18 | NA | TRBJ1-3 | TRBV4-2 | CASSQDPRQRSSGNTIYF | TGTGCCAGCAGCCAAGATCCCCGACAGAGAAGCTCTGGAAACACCATATATTTT
NA | 13 | NA | TRBJ2-2 | TRBV9 | CASSVGDTGELFF | TGTGCCAGCAGCGTAGGAGACACCGGGGAGCTGTTTTTT
NA | 18 | TRBD2 | TRBJ2-1 | TRBV7-9 | CASSLFLSLRGGNNEQFF | TGTGCCAGCAGCTTATTTCTTTCCCTCCGGGGGGGTAACAATGAGCAGTTCTTC
NA | 17 | TRBD1 | TRBJ1-5 | TRBV28 | CASSLAGQISENQPQHF | TGTGCCAGCAGTTTAGCGGGACAGATTTCGGAAAATCAGCCCCAGCATTTT
many | 15 | NA | TRBJ1-1 | TRBV13 | CASSFIRRGNTEAFF | TGTGCCAGCAGCTTTATCAGACGGGGGAACACTGAAGCTTTCTTT
NA | 15 | NA | TRBJ2-1 | TRBV19 | CASSILPSSYNEQFF | TGTGCCAGTAGTATACTCCCGAGCTCCTACAATGAGCAGTTCTTC
NA | 11 | NA | TRBJ2-7 | TRBV2 | CASSRTYEQYF | TGTGCCAGCAGTAGGACTTACGAGCAGTACTTC
NA | 12 | NA | TRBJ2-7 | TRBV2 | CASSETGYEQYF | TGTGCCAGCAGTGAAACAGGTTACGAGCAGTACTTC
NA | 15 | TRBD1 | TRBJ1-3 | TRBV19 | CASSSYRDSGNTIYF | TGTGCCAGTAGTTCCTACCGGGACAGTGGAAACACCATATATTTT
NA | 15 | TRBD2 | TRBJ2-1 | TRBV19 | CASSMERGDYNEQFF | TGTGCCAGTAGTATGGAGCGGGGGGATTACAATGAGCAGTTCTTC
NA | 17 | TRBD2 | TRBJ2-7 | TRBV2 | CASPFRTSGRSTYEQYF | TGTGCCAGCCCCTTTAGGACTAGCGGGAGAAGTACCTACGAGCAGTACTTC
NA | 17 | TRBD1 | TRBJ1-1 | TRBV7-2 | CASSRRPGQGARTEAFF | TGTGCCAGCAGCAGGAGACCGGGACAGGGGGCGAGGACTGAAGCTTTCTTT
NA | 15 | TRBD2 | TRBJ2-3 | TRBV7-9 | CASSKREARTDTQYF | TGTGCCAGCAGCAAGCGGGAGGCTCGCACAGATACGCAGTATTTT
NA | 14 | TRBD1 | TRBJ2-5 | TRBV11-3 | CASSLRDSQETQYF | TGTGCCAGCAGCTTAAGGGACAGCCAAGAGACCCAGTACTTC
NA | 16 | TRBD2 | TRBJ2-5 | TRBV7-8 | CASSLTRGGSQETQYF | TGTGCCAGCAGCTTAACTCGGGGGGGTTCCCAAGAGACCCAGTACTTC
NA | 13 | NA | TRBJ2-5 | TRBV19 | CASSVGRLETQYF | TGTGCCAGTAGTGTTGGTCGGTTGGAGACCCAGTACTTC
few | 15 | NA | TRBJ2-5 | TRBV11-3 | CASSPPFRSLGTQYF | TGTGCCAGCAGCCCTCCCTTCCGGAGCCTGGGGACCCAGTACTTC
NA | 15 | NA | TRBJ2-1 | TRBV28 | CASSLPQGSYNEQFF | TGTGCCAGCAGTTTACCCCAGGGCTCCTACAATGAGCAGTTCTTC
few | 15 | TRBD2 | TRBJ2-5 | TRBV19 | CASSDPGLAGETQYF | TGTGCCAGTAGTGACCCGGGACTAGCGGGAGAGACCCAGTACTTC
once | 15 | TRBD1 | TRBJ2-5 | TRBV18 | CASSPRGTGGTEQYF | TGTGCCAGCTCACCTCGAGGGACAGGGGGGACTGAGCAGTACTTC
NA | 17 | TRBD2 | TRBJ2-1 | TRBV9 | CASSVAASGMSYNEQFF | TGTGCCAGCAGCGTAGCGGCTAGCGGGATGTCCTACAATGAGCAGTTCTTC
NA | 15 | NA | TRBJ2-5 | TRBV2 | CATSLNGGPQETQYF | TGTGCCACATCCCTAAACGGGGGGCCACAAGAGACCCAGTACTTC
NA | 17 | NA | TRBJ1-4 | TRBV6-1 | CASSESVLGLMNEKLFF | TGTGCCAGCAGTGAATCAGTTCTGGGACTGATGAATGAAAAACTGTTTTTT
NA | 14 | TRBD2 | TRBJ2-2 | TRBV11-2 | CASSWGLAGVELFF | TGTGCCAGCAGCTGGGGACTAGCGGGAGTAGAGCTGTTTTTT
once | 18 | TRBD1 | TRBJ1-5 | TRBV27 | CASSLSGTGLYSNQPQHF | TGTGCCAGCAGTTTGTCCGGGACAGGCCTATATAGCAATCAGCCCCAGCATTTT
NA | 11 | NA | TRBJ1-2 | TRBV28 | CASGTGYGYTF | TGTGCCAGCGGAACAGGGTACGGCTACACCTTC
NA | 14 | NA | TRBJ1-1 | TRBV7-2 | CASSLLIGDTEAFF | TGTGCCAGCAGCTTATTGATAGGGGACACTGAAGCTTTCTTT
NA | 15 | TRBD1 | TRBJ2-2 | TRBV11-3 | CASTLTGGATGELFF | TGTGCCAGCACGCTTACAGGGGGCGCGACCGGGGAGCTGTTTTTT
NA | 14 | NA | TRBJ2-7 | TRBV28 | CASSLLSKRYEQYF | TGTGCCAGCAGTTTACTGTCTAAGCGGTACGAGCAGTACTTC
medium-sized | 13 | TRBD1 | TRBJ1-2 | TRBV9 | CASSVGTVYGYTF | TGTGCCAGCAGCGTTGGGACAGTTTATGGCTACACCTTC
NA | 15 | TRBD2 | TRBJ2-1 | TRBV30 | CAWGFGLAGYNEQFF | TGTGCCTGGGGCTTCGGACTAGCGGGGTACAATGAGCAGTTCTTC
few | 15 | NA | TRBJ2-1 | TRBV5-5 | CASSLAAVEAYEQFF | TGTGCCAGCAGCTTGGCAGCGGTAGAAGCCTATGAGCAGTTCTTC
NA | 13 | NA | TRBJ1-1 | TRBV7-9 | CASRISGSEVAFF | TGTGCCAGCAGGATCTCGGGGTCGGAGGTGGCTTTCTTT
once | 14 | TRBD2 | TRBJ2-7 | TRBV10-3 | CATAPGLAGYEQYF | TGTGCCACCGCACCGGGACTAGCGGGTTACGAGCAGTACTTC
NA | 13 | TRBD2 | TRBJ2-7 | TRBV7-6 | CASSPTSGYEQYF | TGTGCCAGCAGTCCGACTAGCGGGTACGAGCAGTACTTC
NA | 15 | TRBD2 | TRBJ2-5 | TRBV6-1 | CASSVLAGVKETQYF | TGTGCCAGCAGTGTCCTAGCGGGGGTTAAAGAGACCCAGTACTTC
NA | 14 | NA | TRBJ1-5 | TRBV5-4 | CASSLQGYNQPQHF | TGTGCCAGCAGCCTACAGGGATACAATCAGCCCCAGCATTTT
once | 15 | TRBD1 | TRBJ2-3 | TRBV6-5 | CASRLQGARTDTQYF | TGTGCCAGCAGGTTACAGGGGGCTAGGACAGATACGCAGTATTTT
NA | 15 | NA | TRBJ1-4 | TRBV7-9 | CASSLARAYNEKLFF | TGTGCCAGCAGCTTAGCCAGGGCCTATAATGAAAAACTGTTTTTT
NA | 15 | TRBD2 | TRBJ2-1 | TRBV19 | CASSIPWVAGGSQFF | TGTGCCAGTAGTATACCTTGGGTAGCGGGAGGTAGCCAGTTCTTC
few | 15 | TRBD1 | TRBJ2-7 | TRBV10-3 | CAISEPGQGEKEQYF | TGTGCCATCAGCGAACCGGGACAGGGAGAAAAAGAGCAGTACTTC
few | 12 | NA | TRBJ1-3 | TRBV2 | CASSVFGDTIYF | TGTGCCAGCAGTGTTTTCGGAGACACCATATATTTT
NA | 17 | NA | TRBJ2-3 | TRBV14 | CASSQRTDSQSKDTQYF | TGTGCCAGCAGTCAAAGAACGGACAGCCAGTCGAAAGATACGCAGTATTTT
NA | 16 | NA | TRBJ1-1 | TRBV11-3 | CASGLGGSARNTEAFF | TGTGCCAGCGGTTTGGGGGGTTCGGCCAGGAACACTGAAGCTTTCTTT
once | 15 | TRBD2 | TRBJ2-3 | TRBV28 | CASSFYSGGPDTQYF | TGTGCCAGCAGTTTCTATAGCGGGGGCCCAGATACGCAGTATTTT
NA | 18 | TRBD2 | TRBJ2-7 | TRBV2 | CASSLGLAGRTLVYEQYF | TGTGCCAGCAGTTTGGGACTAGCGGGACGTACCCTTGTTTACGAGCAGTACTTC
NA | 15 | TRBD1 | TRBJ1-2 | TRBV18 | CASSSRQGNGYGYTF | TGTGCCAGCTCATCCCGACAGGGGAATGGCTATGGCTACACCTTC
NA | 14 | NA | TRBJ1-2 | TRBV7-2 | CASSSPGHIYGYTF | TGTGCCAGCAGCTCCCCGGGACACATCTATGGCTACACCTTC
NA | 19 | TRBD2 | TRBJ2-3 | TRBV19 | CASSPDRALAGDGTDTQYF | TGTGCCAGTAGTCCGGACAGGGCGCTAGCGGGAGATGGGACAGATACGCAGTATTTT
NA | 14 | NA | TRBJ2-7 | TRBV6-1 | CASGARQGGLEQYF | TGTGCCAGCGGGGCGAGACAGGGAGGCCTCGAGCAGTACTTC